This TCR beta chain comes out of a study of cytomegalovirus exposure and HLA in healthy donors. Study-level information: Unique TCR beta sequences numbering fewer than 130 million came from about 180 million T cells in an earlier analysis. Overall study findings and caveats: Common viral pathogens seemed, in a later analysis, to connect with several of the most significant clusters.

Comment on this clone: Its cognate antigen is unknown.

PCR was performed using 60 Vbeta and 13 Jbeta primers. Assay used: immunoSEQ multiplex PCR; TCRdb lists only in-frame clones, some missing. The table shows around 100,000 clones, with 84% occurring only once. Germline lookup yields CDR1 MNHNY and CDR2 SVGAGI (reference sequence). The CDR3 spans 13 residues. Deletions cut 6 bases from V and 8 bases from J, with 16 bases between. The origin of this receptor is a woman aged 18-29 years in good health and CMV-seropositive. The V gene is TRBV6-6, the J gene TRBJ1-2; possibly TRBD1 for D (6 bases). The source material was PBMCs. CDR3 coding DNA: TGTGCCAGCAGATTAGGACAGAGCGGAGGCTACACCTTC. Protein: CASRLGQSGGYTF.